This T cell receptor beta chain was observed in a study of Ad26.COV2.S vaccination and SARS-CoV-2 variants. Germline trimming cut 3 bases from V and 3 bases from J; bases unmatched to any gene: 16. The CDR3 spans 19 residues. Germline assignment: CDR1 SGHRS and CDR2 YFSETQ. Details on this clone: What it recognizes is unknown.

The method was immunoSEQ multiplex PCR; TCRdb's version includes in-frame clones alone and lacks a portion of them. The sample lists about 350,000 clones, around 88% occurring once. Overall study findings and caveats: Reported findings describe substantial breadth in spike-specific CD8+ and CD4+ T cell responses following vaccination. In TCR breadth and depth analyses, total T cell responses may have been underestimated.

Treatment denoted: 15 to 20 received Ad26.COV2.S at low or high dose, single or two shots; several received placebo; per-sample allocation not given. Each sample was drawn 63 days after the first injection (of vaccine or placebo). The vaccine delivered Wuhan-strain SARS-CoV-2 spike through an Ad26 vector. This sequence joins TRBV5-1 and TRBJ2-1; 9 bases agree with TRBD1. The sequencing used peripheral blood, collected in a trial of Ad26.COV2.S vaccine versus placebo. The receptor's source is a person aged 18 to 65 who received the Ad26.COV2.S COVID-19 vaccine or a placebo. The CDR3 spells CASSSQGALSSPNYNEQFF. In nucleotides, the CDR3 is TGCGCCAGCAGCTCACAGGGGGCTTTAAGTTCACCCAACTACAATGAGCAGTTCTTC.